This T cell receptor (beta chain) was documented in a study of T cells in Graves' hyperthyroidism and ophthalmopathy. Whole-study results and caveats: The model predicted ophthalmopathy a median roughly six months before onset.

Researchers amplified the TCR beta CDR3 regions from RNA transcripts. HTBI primers were employed in a first-round RT-PCR of the TCR CDR3. TCRdb re-derived calls from the multiplex PCR reads in MiXCR, one entry per CDR3 protein. The sample includes about 350,000 distinct CDR3 sequences, approximately 18% of them seen just once. Hyperthyroidism had been newly diagnosed in patients aged 18 to 65, and its duration was under 2 months. Clinical symptoms, serum thyroxine and TRAb, thyroid ultrasound and orbital computed tomography together formed the diagnostic basis. The blood specimen was taken at initial hyperthyroidism diagnosis, before any ophthalmopathy symptoms. For this clonotype: Its antigen is still unknown.

The CDR3 has 12 residues. V lost 1 base and J 9 bases, leaving 10 bases between the germline ends. In germline, CDR1 is SEHNR, CDR2 FQNEAQ (reference sequence). The chain couples TRBV7-9 to TRBJ2-7; D is unclear. The receptor comes from a woman in her 30s with Graves' hyperthyroidism that later progressed to Graves' ophthalmopathy. The specimen sequenced was blood. CDR3 residues: CASSLELQRQYF. In nucleotides, the CDR3 is TGTGCCAGCAGCTTAGAATTACAACGGCAGTACTTC.